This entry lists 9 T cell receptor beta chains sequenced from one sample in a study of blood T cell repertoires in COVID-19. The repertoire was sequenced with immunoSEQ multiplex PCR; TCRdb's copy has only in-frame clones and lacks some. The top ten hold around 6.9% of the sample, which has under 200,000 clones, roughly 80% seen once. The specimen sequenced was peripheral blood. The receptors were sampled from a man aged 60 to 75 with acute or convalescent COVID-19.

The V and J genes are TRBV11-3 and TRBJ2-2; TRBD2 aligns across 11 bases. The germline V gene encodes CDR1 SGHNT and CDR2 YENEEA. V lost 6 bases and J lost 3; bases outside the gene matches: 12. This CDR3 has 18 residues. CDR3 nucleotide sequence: TGTGCCAGCAGTCCAGGACCCGCTAGCGGGGGGTACACCGGGGAGCTGTTTTTT. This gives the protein CASSPGPASGGYTGELFF.

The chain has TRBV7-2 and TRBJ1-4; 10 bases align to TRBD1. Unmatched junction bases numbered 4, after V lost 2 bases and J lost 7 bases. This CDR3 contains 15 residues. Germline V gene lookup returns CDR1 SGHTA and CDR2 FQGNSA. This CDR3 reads CASSLLGTGAEKLFF. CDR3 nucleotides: TGTGCCAGCAGCTTACTTGGGACAGGGGCTGAAAAACTGTTTTTT.

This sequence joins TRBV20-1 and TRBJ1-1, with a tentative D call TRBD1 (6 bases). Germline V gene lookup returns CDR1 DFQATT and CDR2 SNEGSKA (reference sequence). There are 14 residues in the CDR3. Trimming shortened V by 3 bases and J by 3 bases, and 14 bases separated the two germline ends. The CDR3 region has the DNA TGCAGTGCTAGTGCAGGGGCCCTTTACACTGAAGCTTTCTTT. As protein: CSASAGALYTEAFF.

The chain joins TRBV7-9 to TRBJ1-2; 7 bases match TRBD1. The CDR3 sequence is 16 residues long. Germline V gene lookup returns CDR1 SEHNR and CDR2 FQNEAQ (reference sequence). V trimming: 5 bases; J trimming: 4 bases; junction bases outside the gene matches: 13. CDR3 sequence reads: CASSARQGDVVYGYTF. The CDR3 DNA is TGTGCCAGCAGCGCCCGGCAGGGGGACGTTGTCTATGGCTACACCTTC.

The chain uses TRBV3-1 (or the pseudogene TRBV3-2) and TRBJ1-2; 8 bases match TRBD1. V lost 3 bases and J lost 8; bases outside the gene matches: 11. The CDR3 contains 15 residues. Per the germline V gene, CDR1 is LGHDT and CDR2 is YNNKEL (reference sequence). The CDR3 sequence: CASSHPPDRVGGYTF. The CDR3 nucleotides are TGTGCCAGCAGCCACCCCCCGGACAGGGTTGGAGGCTACACCTTC.

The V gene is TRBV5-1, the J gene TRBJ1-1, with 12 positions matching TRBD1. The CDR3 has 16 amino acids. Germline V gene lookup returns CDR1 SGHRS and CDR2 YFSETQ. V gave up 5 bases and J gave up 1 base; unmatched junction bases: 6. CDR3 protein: CASRNPGQGANTEAFF. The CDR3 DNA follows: TGCGCCAGCAGAAACCCGGGACAGGGGGCGAACACTGAAGCTTTCTTT. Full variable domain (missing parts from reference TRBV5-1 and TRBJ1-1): KAGVTQTPRYLIKTRGQQVTLSCSPISGHRSVSWYQQTPGQGLQFLFEYFSETQRNKGNFPGRFSGRQFSNSRSEMNVSTLELGDSALYLCASRNPGQGANTEAFFGQGTRLTVV.

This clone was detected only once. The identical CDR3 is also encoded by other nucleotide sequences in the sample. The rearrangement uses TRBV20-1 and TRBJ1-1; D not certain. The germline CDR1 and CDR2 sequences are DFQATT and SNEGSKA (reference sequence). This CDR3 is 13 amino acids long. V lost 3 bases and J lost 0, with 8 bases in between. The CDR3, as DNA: TGCAGTGCTAGTGGCAGGTTGAACACTGAAGCTTTCTTT. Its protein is CSASGRLNTEAFF.

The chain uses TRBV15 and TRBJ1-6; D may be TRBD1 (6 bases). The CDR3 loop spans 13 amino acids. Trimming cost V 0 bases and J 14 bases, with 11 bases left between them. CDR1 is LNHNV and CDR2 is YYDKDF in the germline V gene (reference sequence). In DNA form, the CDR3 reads TGTGCCACCAGCAGAGAGAACAGGGCGTCCCTCCACTTT. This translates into CATSRENRASLHF.

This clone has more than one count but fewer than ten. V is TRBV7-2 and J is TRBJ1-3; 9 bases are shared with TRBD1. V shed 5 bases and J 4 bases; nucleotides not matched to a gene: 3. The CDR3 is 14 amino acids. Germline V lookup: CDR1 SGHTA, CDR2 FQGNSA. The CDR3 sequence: CASSPQGAGNTIYF. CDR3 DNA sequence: TGTGCCAGCAGCCCACAGGGGGCCGGAAACACCATATATTTT.